This TCR beta chain comes out of a study of long-term antiretroviral therapy in people with HIV. Notes on this clone: The antigen remains undetermined.

Study-wide results and limits: In HIV, the repertoires covered a tighter span of CDR3 lengths than in controls. Pre-ART expanded clones dominated the repertoire at every time point.

An immunoSEQ assay, version v3.0, was performed at survey level. This table comes from immunoSEQ multiplex PCR, and its TCRdb copy is limited to in-frame clones, with some not included. The top ten hold roughly 18% of the sample, which has 15,000 to 20,000 clones, 80% to 90% seen once. V gave up 4 bases and J gave up 0 bases, with 14 bases separating them. Germline V CDR1 and CDR2: MGHRA, YSYEKL. The CDR3 consists of 16 residues. The rearrangement joins TRBV4-1 to TRBJ2-3; D possibly uses TRBD1 or TRBD2 (5 bases each). This sequence was found in a woman between 18 and 29 years old with HIV. Sequencing was performed on unsorted PBMCs, taken 0.6 years after starting antiretroviral therapy. In DNA, the CDR3 is TGCGCCAGCAGCCCCTGGGACGGCGCTAGCACAGATACGCAGTATTTT. It yields the protein CASSPWDGASTDTQYF.